This passage covers 26 T cell receptor beta chains from one sample sequenced in a study of T-cell reconstitution after alpha-beta-depleted transplantation in children. TCRbeta library construction was performed incorporating unique molecular identifiers. Each CDR3 protein is one row after TCRdb ran MiXCR on the PCR reads. The sample carries approximately 130,000 distinct CDR3 sequences, 8.5% to 10% recorded once. The input for sequencing was PBMCs, mostly from graft donor cells, taken 180 days after TCRalphabeta/CD19-depleted stem cell transplant. These receptors were collected from a girl under three years old who had a stem cell transplant for combined immunodeficiency, so the T cells may come from the graft donor.

J is TRBJ1-3 and V is TRBV12-3 or TRBV12-4; no definite D call. CDR3 length equals 12 residues. V lost 10 bases to trimming and J lost 0 bases, with 7 bases between them. Here the CDR3 DNA reads TGTGCCATCCGTTCCTCTGGAAACACCATATATTTT. Protein sequence: CAIRSSGNTIYF.

CDR3 residues: CASSPGLAGWNTQYF. The CDR3 nucleotides read TGTGCCAGCAGCCCGGGACTAGCGGGATGGAATACGCAGTATTTT. This chain joins TRBV7-9 and TRBJ2-3; 13 bases are a match to TRBD2. Germline V gene data show CDR1 as SEHNR and CDR2 as FQNEAQ (reference sequence). Germline trimming cut 5 bases from V and 7 bases from J; bases unmatched to any gene: 6. This CDR3 is 15 amino acids long. Filled out from reference TRBV7-9 and TRBJ2-3, the complete variable domain reads DTGVSQNPRHKITKRGQNVTFRCDPISEHNRLYWYRQTLGQGPEFLTYFQNEAQLEKSRLLSDRFSAERPKGSFSTLEIQRTEQGDSAMYLCASSPGLAGWNTQYFGPGTRLTVL.

This clonotype was seen only a few times. This chain connects TRBV6-5 to TRBJ1-1; D is undetermined. With 2 bases removed from V and 5 bases from J, the gap between germline ends came to 9 bases. Germline lookup yields CDR1 MNHEY and CDR2 SVGAGI. The CDR3 loop spans 13 amino acids. The chain's CDR3 is CASSYQRRTEAFF. CDR3 DNA sequence: TGTGCCAGCAGTTACCAGCGGAGGACTGAAGCTTTCTTT.

This clonotype came up many times. The rearrangement uses TRBV20-1 and TRBJ1-1, with TRBD1 identical over 7 bases. After removal of 6 bases from V and 1 base from J, the junction contained 8 bases not matched to a gene. The CDR3 runs 14 residues. Germline CDR1 and CDR2: DFQATT and SNEGSKA (reference sequence). The CDR3 coding sequence is TGCAGTGCAAGACAGGGACAGACGAACACTGAAGCTTTCTTT. Residues: CSARQGQTNTEAFF.

The rearrangement links TRBV24-1 to TRBJ2-1, with 8 bases identical to TRBD2. Trimming removed 6 bases from V and 7 bases from J; junction bases left unmatched: 10. The germline gives CDR1 KGHDR, CDR2 SFDVKD. The CDR3 loop spans 15 amino acids. This CDR3 is CATSPIGGGPNEQFF. DNA of the CDR3: TGTGCCACCAGTCCCATCGGGGGGGGCCCTAATGAGCAGTTCTTC.

The chain uses TRBV5-1 and TRBJ2-2; 7 bases align to TRBD1. V dropped 6 bases and J dropped 6; count of bases not matched to a gene: 11. The germline CDR1 and CDR2 sequences are SGHRS and YFSETQ. The CDR3 sequence is 15 residues long. The CDR3 here is CASTSRDRAPGELFF. The CDR3 DNA reads as TGCGCCAGCACCTCCCGCGACAGGGCACCCGGGGAGCTGTTTTTT. The full variable domain, with the rest looked up from reference TRBV5-1 and TRBJ2-2, is KAGVTQTPRYLIKTRGQQVTLSCSPISGHRSVSWYQQTPGQGLQFLFEYFSETQRNKGNFPGRFSGRQFSNSRSEMNVSTLELGDSALYLCASTSRDRAPGELFFGEGSRLTVL.

This clonotype came up once. The chain employs TRBV5-1 and TRBJ2-3; 7 bases are shared with TRBD2. CDR3 length: 15 residues. Unmatched junction bases numbered 2, after V lost 0 bases and J lost 1 base. CDR1 and CDR2 (germline): SGHRS, YFSETQ. Here the CDR3 reads CASSLEGGGTDTQYF. CDR3 sequence (DNA): TGCGCCAGCAGCTTGGAGGGAGGGGGCACAGATACGCAGTATTTT.

J is TRBJ1-6 and V is TRBV9; the D gene is possibly TRBD1 (5 bases). V was trimmed by 4 bases and J by 14 bases, leaving 28 bases between them. Germline CDR1 reads SGDLS; CDR2 reads YYNGEE. The CDR3 loop spans 17 amino acids. The CDR3 DNA reads TGTGCCAGCAGCCATCCTCAAGGGACCGACTTCCCTTGGGCCCTCCACTTT. Amino acid sequence: CASSHPQGTDFPWALHF. Together with reference TRBV9 and TRBJ1-6, the CDR3 gives the full variable domain: DSGVTQTPKHLITATGQRVTLRCSPRSGDLSVYWYQQSLDQGLQFLIQYYNGEERAKGNILERFSAQQFPDLHSELNLSSLELGDSALYFCASSHPQGTDFPWALHFGNGTRLTVT.

This clonotype was seen a few times. The chain is built from TRBV12-3 or TRBV12-4 and TRBJ1-4; D is ambiguous. V shed 7 bases and J shed 5 bases, with 14 bases lying between them. This CDR3 contains 14 residues. The CDR3: CASTTVRSNEKLFF. The DNA of the CDR3 is TGTGCCAGCACCACCGTCCGCTCCAATGAAAAACTGTTTTTT.

This clonotype was seen a few times. This rearrangement joins TRBV6-2 or TRBV6-3 to TRBJ2-7; no definite D call. CDR1 is MNHEY, CDR2 SVGEGT, per germline. The V gene lost 2 bases and the J gene lost 3 bases, with 11 bases spanning the gap. This CDR3 contains 14 residues. The CDR3 is CASSYTRQVYEQYF. The CDR3, as DNA: TGTGCCAGCAGTTACACGCGGCAGGTCTACGAGCAGTACTTC.

This clonotype was recorded many times. This chain joins TRBV20-1 and TRBJ2-6, with a tentative D call TRBD2 (7 bases). V shed 3 bases and J shed 4 bases, with 10 bases lying between them. The CDR3 has 14 amino acids. CDR1 is DFQATT and CDR2 is SNEGSKA in the germline V gene (reference sequence). The CDR3 nucleotides read TGCAGTGCTAGCAGGGGAGGGGGGGCCAACGTCCTGACTTTC. This translates into CSASRGGGANVLTF.

The table lists this clonotype with a few counts. The CDR3 protein is CSARSWWEQFF. The CDR3 DNA follows: TGCAGTGCTAGGTCCTGGTGGGAGCAGTTCTTC. The chain joins TRBV20-1 to TRBJ2-1; D ambiguous. The CDR3 loop spans 11 amino acids. The germline gives CDR1 DFQATT, CDR2 SNEGSKA (reference sequence). Trimming pared 3 bases from V and 10 bases from J, leaving 10 bases between.

This clonotype was recorded a few times. J is TRBJ2-3 and V is TRBV5-1; TRBD2 aligns across 9 bases. Germline V gene data show CDR1 as SGHRS and CDR2 as YFSETQ. The CDR3 sequence is 15 residues long. J lost 4 bases, V lost 7 bases, and 10 bases had no gene match. The CDR3 is CASRHGGREADTQYF. The CDR3 DNA reads TGCGCCAGCCGACATGGCGGGAGGGAGGCAGATACGCAGTATTTT.

This clonotype appeared a few times. This CDR3 reads CSASRDPKNQPQHF. The CDR3, as DNA: TGCAGTGCTAGTCGGGACCCTAAAAATCAGCCCCAGCATTTT. The V and J genes are TRBV20-1 and TRBJ1-5; tentatively, D is TRBD1 (5 bases). There are 14 residues in the CDR3. V was clipped by 3 bases and J by 4 bases, with 13 bases between them. Per germline, CDR1 DFQATT and CDR2 SNEGSKA (reference sequence).

This clonotype was recorded many times. The gene calls are TRBV7-3 and TRBJ2-5; 9 nucleotides match TRBD1. CDR3 length: 15 amino acids. Germline assignment: CDR1 SGHTA and CDR2 FQGTGA. V dropped 4 bases and J dropped 3; count of bases not matched to a gene: 6. The CDR3 protein is CASSSPGQGEETQYF. CDR3 DNA: TGTGCCAGCAGCTCGCCGGGACAGGGAGAAGAGACCCAGTACTTC.

Only a few counts were recorded for this clonotype. V is TRBV5-6 and J is TRBJ2-7; 7 positions match TRBD2. This CDR3 has 16 amino acids. Per germline, CDR1 SGHDT and CDR2 YYEEEE. V was pared by 0 bases and J by 7 bases, with 13 bases of the junction left unmatched. CDR3 nucleotide sequence: TGTGCCAGCAGCTTGGTGCCAGCGGGGCCCGGCAGGGAGCAGTACTTC. Its protein is CASSLVPAGPGREQYF. The full variable domain, completed using reference TRBV5-6 and TRBJ2-7, is DAGVTQSPTHLIKTRGQQVTLRCSPKSGHDTVSWYQQALGQGPQFIFQYYEEEERQRGNFPDRFSGHQFPNYSSELNVNALLLGDSALYLCASSLVPAGPGREQYFGPGTRLTVT.

This clonotype was seen ten or more times. The chain is built from TRBV12-3 or TRBV12-4 and TRBJ2-7; D is perhaps TRBD1 (6 bases). V was shortened by 5 bases and J by 5 bases, with 10 bases between the two germline ends. The CDR3 is made up of 12 amino acids. CDR3 in amino acids: CASSIWTDEQYF. CDR3 sequence (DNA): TGTGCCAGCAGTATCTGGACAGACGAGCAGTACTTC.

V is TRBV5-1 and J is TRBJ1-5; tentatively, D is TRBD1 (6 bases). CDR3 length equals 15 residues. Trimming cost V 0 bases and J 4 bases, with 11 bases left between them. Germline CDR1 is SGHRS and CDR2 is YFSETQ. The CDR3 region is CASSLAGEDNQPQHF. The CDR3 DNA reads as TGCGCCAGCAGCTTGGCAGGGGAGGATAATCAGCCCCAGCATTTT.

The chain uses TRBV29-1 and TRBJ1-5; 7 bases are shared with TRBD1. This CDR3 is 13 amino acids long. J gave up 6 bases and V 7 bases, and 9 bases lay outside the gene matches. The germline CDR1 and CDR2 sequences are SQVTM and ANQGSEA. The CDR3 here is CSALAGGGQPQHF. Here the CDR3 DNA reads TGCAGCGCCCTGGCAGGGGGAGGTCAGCCCCAGCATTTT.

There are many counts of this clonotype. The chain uses TRBV15 and TRBJ2-2; perhaps D is TRBD1 or TRBD2 (6 bases each). V lost 8 bases, J lost 1 base, and 11 bases lay in between. Germline CDR1 LNHNV, CDR2 YYDKDF (reference sequence). The CDR3 is 14 amino acids. CDR3 sequence (DNA): TGTGCCACCGGCGGGACACTGAACACCGGGGAGCTGTTTTTT. It encodes CATGGTLNTGELFF.

The chain links TRBV6-2 or TRBV6-3 to TRBJ2-7; 9 nucleotides agree with TRBD2. This CDR3 spans 17 amino acids. V dropped 2 bases and J dropped 7; count of bases not matched to a gene: 15. The germline V gene encodes CDR1 MNHEY and CDR2 SVGEGT. The CDR3 reads CASSYDATSGFSWEQYF. As DNA, the CDR3 is TGTGCCAGCAGTTACGATGCGACTAGCGGCTTTTCTTGGGAGCAGTACTTC.

J is TRBJ1-1 and V is TRBV20-1; D remains unclear. Germline-derived CDR1 and CDR2 are DFQATT and SNEGSKA (reference sequence). Trimming removed 2 bases at V and 0 bases at J, with 13 bases between. This CDR3 is built from 15 residues. For the CDR3, the DNA is TGCAGTGCTAGACTGGGCGATTGGGTGAACACTGAAGCTTTCTTT. Residues: CSARLGDWVNTEAFF.

The chain carries TRBV6-5 and TRBJ1-1; D is undetermined. CDR3 size: 14 residues. Trimming cost V 2 bases and J 0 bases, with 7 bases left between them. Germline loops: CDR1 MNHEY, CDR2 SVGAGI. Here the CDR3 reads CASSYDYMNTEAFF. The CDR3 DNA follows: TGTGCCAGCAGTTACGACTACATGAACACTGAAGCTTTCTTT.

Only a few counts were recorded for this clonotype. The chain employs TRBV5-8 and TRBJ1-5, with D possibly being TRBD1 (5 bases). The CDR3 is 16 residues long. The germline V and J ends were trimmed by 1 base and 1 base, with 12 bases remaining between them. Germline values: CDR1 SGHTS, CDR2 YDEGEE. The CDR3 loop is CASSLYRLDSNQPQHF. CDR3 bases: TGTGCCAGCAGCTTGTACAGGTTGGACAGCAATCAGCCCCAGCATTTT.

This clonotype was observed a few times. The genes are TRBV7-9 and TRBJ1-2, with D maybe TRBD1 (5 bases). The CDR3 length is 14 residues. The V end lost 6 bases, the J end lost 6 bases, and 17 bases lay between the germline ends. Germline V gene sequence: CDR1 SEHNR, CDR2 FQNEAQ (reference sequence). The CDR3 sequence: CASRSRARDDGYTF. The DNA for the CDR3 is TGTGCCAGCAGATCGAGGGCGAGGGACGATGGCTACACCTTC.

This clonotype was detected many times. CDR3 coding DNA: TGCAGCGTTGGAGGGTCTGGTGAAAAACTGTTTTTT. Protein sequence: CSVGGSGEKLFF. The rearrangement links TRBV29-1 to TRBJ1-4; D gene uncertain. Trimming shortened V by 4 bases and J by 7 bases, and 10 bases separated the two germline ends. The germline CDR1 and CDR2 sequences are SQVTM and ANQGSEA. The CDR3 runs 12 residues.